The clone carrying this TCR beta chain occurred a few times. This specimen includes other DNA sequences encoding the same CDR3. The germline V gene has CDR1 SGHVS and CDR2 FQNEAQ. V gave up 3 bases and J gave up 2 bases, with 8 bases separating them. This CDR3 is 13 amino acids long. The data belong to a study of cytomegalovirus exposure and HLA in healthy donors. Amplification used 60 Vbeta primers and 13 Jbeta primers. Profiling relied on immunoSEQ multiplex PCR, and the TCRdb table lists in-frame clones only, not all of them. The table lists 120,000 to 150,000 clones, roughly 83% of them singletons, with roughly 4.2% in the top ten.

Material for sequencing was PBMCs. The TCR was taken from a man between 35 and 55 years old in good health and CMV-seropositive. The chain uses TRBV7-8 and TRBJ2-7; D call uncertain. The CDR3: CASSLEPAYEQYF. CDR3 DNA sequence: TGTGCCAGCAGCTTGGAGCCGGCCTACGAGCAGTACTTC.